These 26 T cell receptor beta chains share one sample of origin, sequenced in a study of identical twins. A single record per CDR3 protein comes from TCRdb applying MiXCR to the 5' RACE reads. Among about 700,000 distinct CDR3 sequences listed, 5.5% to 6.5% were seen once. Sequencing used naive T cells sorted from blood. Receptor source: a man aged 18-30 years in good health.

The rearrangement joins TRBV27 to TRBJ2-2, with 7 bases lining up with TRBD2. Germline V gene sequence: CDR1 MNHEY, CDR2 SMNVEV (reference sequence). After removal of 8 bases from V and 6 bases from J, the junction contained 6 bases not matched to a gene. The CDR3 has 13 residues. In DNA form, the CDR3 reads TGTGCCAGCTCGGGGAGGGCCCCCGGGGAGCTGTTTTTT. As protein: CASSGRAPGELFF.

The J gene is TRBJ2-7, the V gene TRBV28; D not certain. Trimming removed 5 bases from V and 5 bases from J, with 7 bases in between. The CDR3 is 11 residues long. Germline loops: CDR1 MDHEN, CDR2 SYDVKM. Written as DNA, the CDR3 is TGTGCCAGCAGTACGATCAACGAGCAGTACTTC. Translated: CASSTINEQYF.

This clonotype was picked up a small number of times. The J gene is TRBJ2-5, the V gene TRBV5-1; 7 bases fit TRBD1. With 0 bases clipped from V and 5 bases from J, the junction kept 7 bases outside the gene matches. CDR3 size: 15 residues. Germline V gene sequence: CDR1 SGHRS, CDR2 YFSETQ. The CDR3 region has the DNA TGCGCCAGCAGCTTGGCCGTAGGGGGCATCGAGACCCAGTACTTC. The encoded protein is CASSLAVGGIETQYF.

Ten or more counts support this clonotype. V usage is TRBV7-2 and J usage is TRBJ2-3, with TRBD2 matching over 14 bases. V shed 4 bases and J 2 bases; nucleotides not matched to a gene: 5. The CDR3 sequence is 17 residues long. CDR1 SGHTA and CDR2 FQGNSA come from the germline V gene. The DNA of the CDR3 is TGTGCCAGCAGCTCCCGGGGACTAGCGGGAGCCACAGATACGCAGTATTTT. Protein product: CASSSRGLAGATDTQYF.

This clonotype was observed at least ten times. The genes are TRBV24-1 and TRBJ2-3; D is perhaps TRBD2 (6 bases). There are 18 residues in the CDR3. Germline V lookup: CDR1 KGHDR, CDR2 SFDVKD. V was pared by 4 bases and J by 0 bases, with 19 bases between. The CDR3 spells CATSDIRRGGTSTDTQYF. The CDR3 DNA sequence: TGTGCCACCAGTGACATTCGGCGGGGCGGGACTAGCACAGATACGCAGTATTTT.

In nucleotides, the CDR3 is TGTGCCAGCAGCGTAGGCGGGAGAAGTAATGAGCAGTTCTTC. It translates to CASSVGGRSNEQFF. The V call is TRBV9, the J call TRBJ2-1, with 7 bases fitting TRBD2. Trimming at V came to 0 bases and at J to 7 bases, leaving 4 bases not matched to a gene. This CDR3 has 14 residues. Germline V gives CDR1 SGDLS, CDR2 YYNGEE.

This chain uses TRBV25-1 with TRBJ1-6; TRBD1 matches at 8 bases. The CDR3 is 17 amino acids. Germline CDR1 reads MGHDK; CDR2 reads SYGVNS. The V segment lost 8 bases and the J segment 4 bases; nucleotides outside the gene matches: 13. CDR3 coding DNA: TGTGCCAGCTACCTGGGTGCAGGGGGCGTATATAATTCACCCCTCCACTTT. It yields the protein CASYLGAGGVYNSPLHF.

This clonotype occurred a few times. The V and J genes are TRBV12-3 or TRBV12-4 and TRBJ2-1; 7 bases fit TRBD2. The CDR3 sequence is 15 residues long. With 7 bases clipped from V and 5 bases from J, the junction kept 11 bases outside the gene matches. The CDR3 spells CASIPRAGANNEQFF. CDR3 in DNA: TGTGCCAGCATCCCTCGGGCGGGAGCTAACAATGAGCAGTTCTTC.

This clonotype has at least ten counts. The chain has TRBV11-2 and TRBJ2-1; 7 bases match TRBD2. The germline CDR1 and CDR2 sequences are SGHAT and FQNNGV. J lost 3 bases, V lost 4 bases, and 12 bases had no gene match. The CDR3 contains 17 residues. CDR3 sequence: CASSSGGGGRVYNEQFF. CDR3 nucleotides: TGTGCCAGCAGCTCGGGGGGTGGAGGGAGGGTCTACAATGAGCAGTTCTTC.

This clonotype was observed a few times. The gene calls are TRBV5-1 and TRBJ2-2; 13 nucleotides line up with TRBD2. Germline V gene data show CDR1 as SGHRS and CDR2 as YFSETQ. The CDR3 extends over 19 amino acids. With V trimmed by 4 bases and J by 2 bases, 11 bases remained unmatched. Here the CDR3 reads CASSSGLAGEARNTGELFF. The CDR3 region has the DNA TGCGCCAGCAGCAGTGGACTAGCGGGAGAGGCTCGAAACACCGGGGAGCTGTTTTTT.

This clonotype was recorded many times. The genes are TRBV28 and TRBJ2-7; D gene uncertain. CDR1 is MDHEN, CDR2 SYDVKM, per germline. V was cut by 7 bases and J by 2 bases, with 9 bases left in between. CDR3 length: 12 residues. The CDR3 DNA sequence: TGTGCCAGCAAGGACCTTCCCTACGAGCAGTACTTC. Residues: CASKDLPYEQYF.

In DNA, the CDR3 is TGTGCCAGCAGCTTAGACCAACCTCAAGAGACCCAGTACTTC. This gives the protein CASSLDQPQETQYF. The chain uses TRBV7-9 and TRBJ2-5; D is ambiguous. The CDR3 is 14 amino acids. V lost 1 base, J lost 2 bases, and 8 bases lay in between. Per germline, CDR1 SEHNR and CDR2 FQNEAQ (reference sequence).

This clonotype appeared a single time. The chain joins TRBV5-1 to TRBJ2-6, with TRBD1 as a possible D gene (5 bases). Per the germline V gene, CDR1 is SGHRS and CDR2 is YFSETQ. This CDR3 comprises 15 residues. Trimming removed 5 bases at V and 1 base at J, with 10 bases between. CDR3 sequence: CASRSQGSGANVLTF. In nucleotides, the CDR3 is TGCGCCAGCAGATCGCAGGGTTCTGGGGCCAACGTCCTGACTTTC.

CDR3 sequence: CAWSVLSERGLKQFF. The DNA for the CDR3 is TGTGCCTGGAGTGTACTTAGTGAGAGGGGGCTGAAGCAGTTCTTC. This rearrangement joins TRBV30 to TRBJ2-1, with 7 positions matching TRBD1. Germline loops: CDR1 GTSNPN, CDR2 SVGIG (reference sequence). V was clipped by 0 bases and J by 11 bases; unmatched bases: 13. CDR3 length: 15 amino acids.

This clonotype came up many times. CDR3 sequence: CASSEGLRYQETQYF. Here the CDR3 DNA reads TGTGCCAGCAGTGAGGGACTAAGATACCAAGAGACCCAGTACTTC. The rearrangement links TRBV25-1 to TRBJ2-5; 7 bases are shared with TRBD2. The CDR3 is 15 residues long. Trimming cost V 3 bases and J 0 bases; bases outside gene matches: 4. CDR1 and CDR2 (germline): MGHDK, SYGVNS.

This clonotype was counted only a few times. The chain employs TRBV3-1 and TRBJ1-6; D uncertain. The CDR3 totals 15 residues. V lost 0 bases and J 8 bases, leaving 11 bases between the germline ends. Germline loops: CDR1 LGHDT, CDR2 YNNKEL (reference sequence). CDR3 coding DNA: TGTGCCAGCAGCCAAGAAGCGTGGACCTATTCACCCCTCCACTTT. Translating it yields CASSQEAWTYSPLHF.

This clonotype showed up many times. The gene calls are TRBV10-3 and TRBJ2-7; 8 positions agree with TRBD2. V lost 6 bases, J lost 3 bases, and 4 bases stayed unmatched. The CDR3 contains 13 residues. CDR1 is ENHRY, CDR2 SYGVKD, per germline. The CDR3 region is CAISGRELYEQYF. In nucleotides, the CDR3 is TGTGCCATCAGCGGGAGGGAACTCTACGAGCAGTACTTC.

This clonotype was seen ten or more times. The rearrangement joins TRBV13 to TRBJ2-7, with 12 bases identical to TRBD1. This CDR3 contains 15 residues. Trimming cost V 3 bases and J 4 bases; bases outside gene matches: 4. Germline V gene lookup returns CDR1 PRHDT and CDR2 FYEKMQ (reference sequence). The CDR3 nucleotides read TGTGCCAGCAGCTTCGGGACAGGGGGCGTTTACGAGCAGTACGTC. Its protein is CASSFGTGGVYEQYV.

This clonotype appeared many times. The CDR3, as DNA: TGTGCCAGCAGCTCGGACAGGCTGGGGTATGGCTACACCTTC. Protein: CASSSDRLGYGYTF. The chain recombines TRBV7-9 with TRBJ1-2, with 7 nucleotides matching TRBD1. The CDR3 is 14 residues long. With 4 bases clipped from V and 5 bases from J, the junction kept 7 bases outside the gene matches. Germline CDR1 reads SEHNR; CDR2 reads FQNEAQ (reference sequence).

This clonotype showed up just a few times. The V call is TRBV20-1, the J call TRBJ2-6; unclear D gene. CDR3 length: 13 amino acids. V lost 6 bases and J lost 0, with 6 bases in between. Germline loops: CDR1 DFQATT, CDR2 SNEGSKA (reference sequence). CDR3 sequence reads: CSAGDSGANVLTF. DNA for the CDR3: TGCAGTGCAGGCGACTCTGGGGCCAACGTCCTGACTTTC.

This clonotype was recorded a few times. This chain uses TRBV2 with TRBJ2-1; 8 bases map to TRBD2. Trimming took 6 bases from V and 4 from J; bases not matched to a gene: 8. The CDR3 is made up of 15 amino acids. The germline V gene encodes CDR1 SNHLY and CDR2 FYNNEI. As DNA, the CDR3 is TGTGCCAGCAGGTTTGGTAGCGGGATTTACAATGAGCAGTTCTTC. Protein: CASRFGSGIYNEQFF. The whole variable domain, remainder taken from reference TRBV2 and TRBJ2-1, is EPEVTQTPSHQVTQMGQEVILRCVPISNHLYFYWYRQILGQKVEFLVSFYNNEISEKSEIFDDQFSVERPDGSNFTLKIRSTKLEDSAMYFCASRFGSGIYNEQFFGPGTRLTVL.

This clonotype was picked up a small number of times. The J gene is TRBJ2-3, the V gene TRBV28; 8 nucleotides match TRBD1. The ends lost 8 bases at V and 4 bases at J; junction bases unmatched: 8. CDR3 length equals 14 residues. Per the germline V gene, CDR1 is MDHEN and CDR2 is SYDVKM. The CDR3 sequence: CASEETGAADTQYF. The CDR3 DNA reads TGTGCCAGCGAAGAGACAGGGGCGGCAGATACGCAGTATTTT.

This clonotype was detected a few times. The chain joins TRBV6-5 to TRBJ1-2; 8 nucleotides line up with TRBD1. Trimming cost V 0 bases and J 8 bases; bases outside gene matches: 2. CDR1 and CDR2 (germline): MNHEY, SVGAGI. This CDR3 contains 13 residues. The CDR3 coding sequence is TGTGCCAGCAGTTACTCGACAGGGGCGGGCTACACCTTC. This encodes CASSYSTGAGYTF.

The chain has TRBV29-1 and TRBJ2-1; D not resolved. The V end was cut by 6 bases, the J end by 0 bases, with 15 bases between. Germline CDR1 and CDR2: SQVTM and ANQGSEA. The CDR3 runs to 15 residues. The CDR3: CSVDVDASSYNEQFF. CDR3 nucleotides: TGCAGCGTCGATGTGGACGCTAGCTCCTACAATGAGCAGTTCTTC.

There are a few counts of this clonotype. The gene calls are TRBV6-2 or TRBV6-3 and TRBJ2-7; TRBD2 might be the D (5 bases). The CDR3 covers 15 residues. V dropped 5 bases and J dropped 4 bases, with 18 bases sitting between them. Germline CDR1 MNHEY, CDR2 SVGEGT. The CDR3 is CASSAPGLPLYEQYF. DNA for the CDR3: TGTGCCAGCAGTGCTCCAGGACTTCCCCTTTACGAGCAGTACTTC.

This clonotype was detected many times. Written as DNA, the CDR3 is TGCGCCAGCAGCCCCTATGAAGCTGGGGAGCAGTTCTTC. Its translation is CASSPYEAGEQFF. The chain has TRBV4-1 and TRBJ2-1; no firm D call. This CDR3 spans 13 amino acids. Deletions cut 4 bases from V and 10 bases from J, with 14 bases between. Germline V gene lookup returns CDR1 MGHRA and CDR2 YSYEKL.